This TCR beta chain was recorded in a study of T cell repertoires in cytomegalovirus infection. Overall study context: Matching HLA type, along with CMV infection, was indicated by public TCR beta signatures. Study results and limitations: HLA-C-restricted CMV-specific TCR beta clonotypes were dominant in the ex vivo response.

This clonotype has ten or more counts. What it binds is unknown. The germline gives CDR1 MNHEY, CDR2 SVGEGT. CDR3 length: 12 amino acids. Trimming removed 6 bases from V and 3 bases from J, with 9 bases in between. MiXCR, run by TCRdb on the reads, gives a single entry per CDR3 protein. The sample includes approximately 910,000 distinct CDR3 sequences, 31% of them seen just once. The source is a human donor in good health (CMV status not recorded). Some clones in this sample may be carry-over from other donors' samples. Sequences were derived from cultured CD8+ T cells from PBMCs, sampled from culture after CMV antigen stimulation. The chain uses TRBV6-2 or TRBV6-3 and TRBJ2-7; TRBD1 or TRBD2 may be the D gene (6 bases each). This chain's CDR3 is CASRRGDYEQYF. CDR3 in DNA: TGTGCCAGCAGAAGGGGGGACTACGAGCAGTACTTC.